This TCR beta chain stems from a study of blood T cells in healthy people across ages. Notes on this clonotype: Antigen: not known.

General study points: One million T cells yielded diversity estimates that were considered underestimates. Naive CD4+ cell counts and diversity both ran higher in long-lived than in aged donors. TCR beta diversity per million T cells fell roughly linearly with age.

The V gene lost 5 bases and the J gene lost 6 bases, with 20 bases spanning the gap. Germline V gene lookup returns CDR1 SGHVS and CDR2 FQNEAQ. The CDR3 is made up of 15 amino acids. A sample-barcoded 5' primer and a J-beta primer mix were used in a second PCR of roughly 6 to 11 cycles. TCRdb reprocessed the 5' RACE reads via MiXCR and lists one record per CDR3 protein. This sample has about 1.7 million distinct CDR3 sequences, with approximately 28% found just once. Material for sequencing was blood. The clonotype was recovered from a woman aged 25 to 39 in good health. J is TRBJ2-7 and V is TRBV7-8; D not resolved. CDR3 bases: TGTGCCAGCAGCGGCCCTGCAGTGGTTAAGGGCGAGCAGTACTTC. This codes for CASSGPAVVKGEQYF.